A selection of T cell receptor beta chains follows, all from one sample in a study of T cell responses to AZD1222 COVID-19 vaccine. Only in-frame clones appear in the TCRdb table, and some are missing; sequencing was by immunoSEQ multiplex PCR. The sample yields roughly 150,000 clones, around 88% seen once. The material was peripheral blood, obtained 28 days after the second AZD1222 dose. Source of these receptors: an adult who received the AZD1222 COVID-19 vaccine. Both conserved end residues are trimmed from each CDR3. A D gene is named only where the DNA matches it firmly.

>NA|TRBV5-5|12|TRBJ2-5
ASSFPGVQETQY
>NA|TRBV6-1|12|TRBJ1-5
ASSEARVGQPQH
>NA|TRBV4-1|12|TRBJ2-6
ASSQETGANVLT
>TRBD1|TRBV7-2|16|TRBJ1-1
ASSLNLWDRVGNTEAF
>TRBD1|TRBV3-1/TRBV3-2|16|TRBJ1-2
ASSQARRGQGADYGYT
>TRBD1|TRBV5-1|13|TRBJ2-2
ASSPTGTNTGELF
>NA|TRBV21-1|14|TRBJ2-1
ASSSRDRSSYNEQF
>NA|TRBV5-1|13|TRBJ2-2
ASSLTAHIGPELF
>NA|TRBV4-2|14|TRBJ1-4
ASSQNTGLTNEKLF
>TRBD1|TRBV25-1|12|TRBJ1-2
ASRGQARPFGYT
>TRBD1|TRBV2|12|TRBJ2-7
ASTRQGVVGEQY
>NA|TRBV6-2/TRBV6-3|13|TRBJ1-6
ASSAGSRGRSPLH
>NA|TRBV30|11|TRBJ2-7
AWSATNRGRQY
>NA|TRBV10-1|10|TRBJ1-1
ASSAGLAKAF
>NA|TRBV29-1|12|TRBJ1-2
SVYLAGTNYGYT
>NA|TRBV2|13|TRBJ1-5
ASSETRQVNQPQH
>NA|TRBV29-1|9|TRBJ1-2
SVDLGYGYT
>NA|TRBV5-1|11|TRBJ2-7
ASSLGAGWEQY
>NA|TRBV18|15|TRBJ2-1
ASSRFPYGGAYNEQF
>NA|TRBV2|14|TRBJ2-3
ASSDSGTTSTDTQY
>NA|TRBV12-3/TRBV12-4|10|TRBJ1-1
ASTLLNTEAF
>TRBD1|TRBV30|13|TRBJ2-1
AWSSWDRDYNEQF
>NA|TRBV19|10|TRBJ1-1
ASSIGGTGAF
>NA|TRBV3-1/TRBV3-2|13|TRBJ1-5
ASSQGRGLNQPQH
>TRBD1|TRBV5-6|14|TRBJ2-7
ASSLDRDEGDYEQY
>TRBD2|TRBV7-2|14|TRBJ2-1
ASSPQAGAYYNEQF
>TRBD1|TRBV9|14|TRBJ2-3
ASSVTHRGDTDTQY
>TRBD1|TRBV3-1/TRBV3-2|12|TRBJ1-1
ASSPSGQRAEAF
>NA|TRBV10-1|13|TRBJ1-5
ALEGSHRGDQPQH
>NA|TRBV20-1|16|TRBJ1-5
SASGGHIGTYGNQPQH
>NA|TRBV6-5|13|TRBJ2-2
ASSYAGTYTGELF
>NA|TRBV19|13|TRBJ1-5
ASSRGTISNQPQH
>TRBD2|TRBV10-3|14|TRBJ2-1
AISELAGVSYNEQF
>NA|TRBV12-5|12|TRBJ1-3
ASGQGISGNTIY
>NA|TRBV10-3|13|TRBJ1-5
AISRGTGGNQPQH
>NA|TRBV4-1|13|TRBJ1-1
ASSQFLDPNTEAF
>TRBD1|TRBV27|11|TRBJ2-7
ASSDGTGWEQY
>NA|TRBV27|15|TRBJ1-2
ASTLVFQQGIDYGYT
>NA|TRBV2|13|TRBJ1-4
ASSVYHGQDEKLF
>NA|TRBV2|12|TRBJ2-1
ASSEMGPPDEQF
>TRBD2|TRBV2|15|TRBJ2-5
ASTGLAGGPPQETQY